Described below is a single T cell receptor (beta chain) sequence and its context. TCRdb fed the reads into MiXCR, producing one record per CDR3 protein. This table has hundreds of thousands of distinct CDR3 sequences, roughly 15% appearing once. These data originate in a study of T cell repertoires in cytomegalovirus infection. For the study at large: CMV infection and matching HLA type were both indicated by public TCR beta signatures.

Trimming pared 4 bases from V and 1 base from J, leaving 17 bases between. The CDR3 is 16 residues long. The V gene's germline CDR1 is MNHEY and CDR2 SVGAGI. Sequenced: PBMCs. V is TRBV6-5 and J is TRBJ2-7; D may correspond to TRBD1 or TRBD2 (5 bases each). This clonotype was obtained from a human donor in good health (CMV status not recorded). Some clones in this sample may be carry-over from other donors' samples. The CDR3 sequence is CASSLGVGRGSYEQYF. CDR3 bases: TGTGCCAGCAGTTTGGGGGTGGGACGGGGTTCCTACGAGCAGTACTTC.